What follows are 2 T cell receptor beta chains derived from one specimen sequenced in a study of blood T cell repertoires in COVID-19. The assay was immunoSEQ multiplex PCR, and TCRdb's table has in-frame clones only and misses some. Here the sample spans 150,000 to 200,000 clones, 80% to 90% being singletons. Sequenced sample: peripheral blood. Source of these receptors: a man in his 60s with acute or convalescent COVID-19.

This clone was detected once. CDR3 sequence (DNA): TGTGCCAGTGGAGACAGCTCCTATAATTCACCCCTCCACTTT. The encoded protein is CASGDSSYNSPLHF. The chain combines TRBV3-1 (or the pseudogene TRBV3-2) with TRBJ1-6; D is possibly TRBD1 (5 bases). Trimming pared 9 bases from V and 0 bases from J, leaving 9 bases between. The germline V gene has CDR1 LGHDT and CDR2 YNNKEL (reference sequence). The CDR3 has 14 amino acids.

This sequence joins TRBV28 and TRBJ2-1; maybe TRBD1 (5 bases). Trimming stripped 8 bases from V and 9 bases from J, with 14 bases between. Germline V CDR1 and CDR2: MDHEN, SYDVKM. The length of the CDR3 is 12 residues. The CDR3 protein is CASSGQGSEQFF. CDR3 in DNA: TGTGCCAGCTCCGGCCAGGGCAGTGAGCAGTTCTTC.